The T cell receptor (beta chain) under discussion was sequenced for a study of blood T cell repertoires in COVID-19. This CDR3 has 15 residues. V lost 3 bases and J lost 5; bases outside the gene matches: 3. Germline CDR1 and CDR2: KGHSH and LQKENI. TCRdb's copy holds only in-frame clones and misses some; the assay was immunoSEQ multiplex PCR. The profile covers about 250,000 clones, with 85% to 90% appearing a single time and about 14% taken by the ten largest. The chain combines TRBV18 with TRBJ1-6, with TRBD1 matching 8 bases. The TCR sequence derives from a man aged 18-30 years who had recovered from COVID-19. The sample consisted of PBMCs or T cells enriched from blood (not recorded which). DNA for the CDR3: TGTGCCAGCTCACCCGGACAGGGTAATAATTCACCCCTCCACTTT. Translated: CASSPGQGNNSPLHF. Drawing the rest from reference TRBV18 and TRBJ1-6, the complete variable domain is NAGVMQNPRHLVRRRGQEARLRCSPMKGHSHVYWYRQLPEEGLKFMVYLQKENIIDESGMPKERFSAEFPKEGPSILRIQQVVRGDSAAYFCASSPGQGNNSPLHFGNGTRLTVT.